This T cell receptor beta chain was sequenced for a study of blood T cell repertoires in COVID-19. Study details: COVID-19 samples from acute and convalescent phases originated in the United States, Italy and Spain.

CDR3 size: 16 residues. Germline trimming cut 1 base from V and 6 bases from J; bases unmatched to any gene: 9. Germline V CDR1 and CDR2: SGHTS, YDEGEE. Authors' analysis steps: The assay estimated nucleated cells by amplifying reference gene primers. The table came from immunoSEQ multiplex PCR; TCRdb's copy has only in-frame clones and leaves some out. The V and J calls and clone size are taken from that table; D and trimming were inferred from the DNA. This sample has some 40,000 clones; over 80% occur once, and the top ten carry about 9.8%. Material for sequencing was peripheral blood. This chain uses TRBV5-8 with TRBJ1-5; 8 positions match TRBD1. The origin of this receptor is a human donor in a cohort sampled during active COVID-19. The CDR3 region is CASSLRGATGGQPQHF. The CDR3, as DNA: TGTGCCAGCAGCTTGAGGGGCGCCACAGGGGGTCAGCCCCAGCATTTT.